This T cell receptor beta chain was captured by sequencing in a study of untreated major depressive disorder (dated by TCRdb to 2016 to 2019). In terms of the full investigation: A cross-sectional case-control design was used to compare T cell phenotype and TCR repertoire between antidepressant-free major depressive disorder patients and individually matched non-depressed controls.

The Qiagen DNeasy Blood and Tissue Kit was used to extract total genomic DNA from purified CD4+ T cells. The TCRbeta CDR3 region, defined according to IMGT, was amplified and sequenced using immunoSEQ immunosequencing protocols. The paper's processing steps were these. Preprocessing of raw sequence data for PCR and sequencing error correction was performed by the immunoSEQ service. After being loaded into the immunoSEQ Analyzer, the data underwent further analysis with VDJtools v1.0.7. The paired Wilcoxon signed-rank test was applied to assess differences between patients and controls. TCRdb stores this immuneACCESS table with in-frame sequences only. Part of the clones is absent; in the studies checked, under half of the shortfall reflects unresolved V genes, and no reason is known for the rest. The DNA was the basis for D and trimming; V, J and clone size are from that table. The sample table lists about 21,000 clones, 85% to 95% of them with a count of one. The top ten clones comprise less than 0.4% of the sample.

On the study overall, not on this receptor specifically: For the sequencing comparisons, one-tailed planned tests were applied to only three Vbeta families that had been selected in advance. Strict matching and exclusion criteria produced a comparatively small study sample, limiting generalizability of findings.

Every depressed patient was matched in pairs with a non-depressed control on sex, age, current smoking status and body mass index. Every participant in the study was of European descent. No current or lifetime mood disorder was present in controls, and Quick Inventory of Depressive Symptoms-Self Report scores of 5 or less were recorded for controls. All participants were excluded for major medical conditions, Axis I/II comorbidities, regular medication or illicit drug use, or drinking over 100 g alcohol weekly. Approximately 30 ml of peripheral blood was drawn into EDTA tubes from each participant. CD4+ T cells were purified from thawed PBMCs by magnetic negative selection with the BD IMag Human CD4 T Lymphocyte Enrichment Set. Flow cytometry confirmed that the CD4+ enrichment method typically gave roughly 95% purity. A subgroup of roughly 5 case-control pairs, selected blind to chemokine receptor expression and flow-cytometric repertoire skewing results, was subjected to TCRbeta sequencing. All blood samples were collected in the morning at 8:00 a.m., and PBMCs were isolated by Ficoll-Hypaque gradient centrifugation. Until being assayed, PBMCs were kept in liquid nitrogen after cryopreservation by gradual cooling to -80 degrees C.

Note on this clone: It lacks a known antigen. The record has no base qualities; no much larger clone is one base away.

The receptor comes from a man aged 30 to 39 in good health. Sequencing was carried out using CD4+ T cells from PBMCs.

The sequence in DNA is TGTGCCAGCAGCTTAAATGGGAGGGATGGAGAAGGGAACACTGAAGCTTTCTTT. This codes for CASSLNGRDGEGNTEAFF. Recombination connected TRBV7-3 to TRBJ1-1; the D gene remains uncertain. Trimming removed 1 base from V and 1 base from J, leaving 19 bases between the germline ends. Taken from the germline V gene, the CDR1 and CDR2 loops are SGHTA and FQGTGA. The CDR3 contains 18 residues, cysteine and phenylalanine counted. The CDR3 DNA has 54 bases and is translated from base 1.